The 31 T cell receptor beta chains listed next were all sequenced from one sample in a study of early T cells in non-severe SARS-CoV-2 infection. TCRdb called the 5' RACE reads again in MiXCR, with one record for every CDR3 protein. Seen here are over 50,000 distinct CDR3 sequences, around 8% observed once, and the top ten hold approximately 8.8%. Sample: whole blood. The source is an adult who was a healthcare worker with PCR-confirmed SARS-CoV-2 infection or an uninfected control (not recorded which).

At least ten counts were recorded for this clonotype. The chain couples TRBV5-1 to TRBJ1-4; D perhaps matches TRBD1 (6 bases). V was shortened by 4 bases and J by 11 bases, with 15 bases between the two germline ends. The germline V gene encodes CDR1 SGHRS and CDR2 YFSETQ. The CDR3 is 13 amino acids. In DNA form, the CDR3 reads TGCGCCAGCAGCGCTGGACAGACGGAGAAACTGTTTTTT. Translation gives CASSAGQTEKLFF.

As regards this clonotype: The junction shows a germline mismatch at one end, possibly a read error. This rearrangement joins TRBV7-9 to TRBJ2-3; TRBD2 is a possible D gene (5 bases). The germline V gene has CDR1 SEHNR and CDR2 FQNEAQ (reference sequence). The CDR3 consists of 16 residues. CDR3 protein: CASSLSGLASTDSQYF. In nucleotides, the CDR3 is TGTGCCAGCAGCTTATCCGGACTCGCTAGCACAGATTCGCAGTATTTT.

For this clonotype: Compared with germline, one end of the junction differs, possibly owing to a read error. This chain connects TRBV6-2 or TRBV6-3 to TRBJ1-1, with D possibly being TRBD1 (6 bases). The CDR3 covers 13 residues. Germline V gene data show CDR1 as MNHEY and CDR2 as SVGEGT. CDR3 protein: CASSWTARIEALF. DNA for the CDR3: TGTGCCAGCAGTTGGACAGCACGCATTGAAGCTCTCTTT.

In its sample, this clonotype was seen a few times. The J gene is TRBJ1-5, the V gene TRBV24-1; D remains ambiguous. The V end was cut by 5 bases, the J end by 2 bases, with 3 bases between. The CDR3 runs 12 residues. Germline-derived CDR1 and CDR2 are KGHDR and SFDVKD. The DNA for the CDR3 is TGTGCCACCAGTGTGGGCAATCAGCCCCAGCATTTT. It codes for CATSVGNQPQHF.

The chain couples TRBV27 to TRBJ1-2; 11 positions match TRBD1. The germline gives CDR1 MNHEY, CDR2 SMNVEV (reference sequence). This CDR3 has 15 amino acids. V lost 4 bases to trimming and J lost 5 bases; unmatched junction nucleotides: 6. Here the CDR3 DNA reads TGTGCCAGCAGTTCCGCCGGACAGGGGGCTTATGGCTACACCTTC. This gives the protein CASSSAGQGAYGYTF.

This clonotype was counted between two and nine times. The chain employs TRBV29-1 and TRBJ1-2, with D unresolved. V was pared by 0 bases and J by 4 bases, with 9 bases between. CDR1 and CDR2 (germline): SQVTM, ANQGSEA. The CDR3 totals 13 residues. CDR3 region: CSVEDNGVYGYTF. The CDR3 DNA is TGCAGCGTTGAAGACAATGGGGTCTATGGCTACACCTTC. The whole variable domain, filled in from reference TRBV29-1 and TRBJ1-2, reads SAVISQKPSRDICQRGTSLTIQCQVDSQVTMMFWYRQQPGQSLTLIATANQGSEATYESGFVIDKFPISRPNLTFSTLTVSNMSPEDSSIYLCSVEDNGVYGYTFGSGTRLTVV.

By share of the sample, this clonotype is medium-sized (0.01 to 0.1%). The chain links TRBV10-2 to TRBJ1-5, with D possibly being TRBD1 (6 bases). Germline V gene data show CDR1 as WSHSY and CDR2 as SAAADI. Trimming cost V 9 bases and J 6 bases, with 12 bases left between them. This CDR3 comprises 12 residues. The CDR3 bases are TGCGCCAGTTCGGGGGGCAGTCAGCCCCAGCATTTT. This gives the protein CASSGGSQPQHF.

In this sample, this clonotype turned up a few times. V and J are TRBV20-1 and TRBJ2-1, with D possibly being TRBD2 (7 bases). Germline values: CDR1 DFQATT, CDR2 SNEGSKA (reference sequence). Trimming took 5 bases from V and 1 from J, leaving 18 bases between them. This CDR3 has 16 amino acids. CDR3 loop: CSAEPAGADSYNEQFF. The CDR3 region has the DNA TGCAGTGCTGAACCCGCGGGGGCCGATTCCTACAATGAGCAGTTCTTC.

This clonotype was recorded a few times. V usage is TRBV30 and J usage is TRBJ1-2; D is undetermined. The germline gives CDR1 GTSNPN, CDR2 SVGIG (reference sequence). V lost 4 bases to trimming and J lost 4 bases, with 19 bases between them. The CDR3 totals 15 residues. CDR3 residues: CAWNLGVAGVYGYTF. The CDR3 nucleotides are TGTGCCTGGAATCTCGGGGTTGCAGGAGTCTATGGCTACACCTTC.

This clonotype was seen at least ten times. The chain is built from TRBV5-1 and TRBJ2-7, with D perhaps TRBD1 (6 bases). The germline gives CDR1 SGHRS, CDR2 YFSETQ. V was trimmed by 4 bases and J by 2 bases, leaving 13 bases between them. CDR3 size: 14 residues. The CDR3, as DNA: TGCGCCAGCAGCCGGGGACAAAAAGCCTACGAGCAGTACTTC. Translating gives CASSRGQKAYEQYF.

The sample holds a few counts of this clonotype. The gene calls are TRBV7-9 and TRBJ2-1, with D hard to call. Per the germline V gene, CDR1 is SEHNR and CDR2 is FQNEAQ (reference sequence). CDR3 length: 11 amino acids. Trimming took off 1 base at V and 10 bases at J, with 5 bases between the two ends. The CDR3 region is CASSLGGEQFF. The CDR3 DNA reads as TGTGCCAGCAGCTTAGGAGGCGAGCAGTTCTTC.

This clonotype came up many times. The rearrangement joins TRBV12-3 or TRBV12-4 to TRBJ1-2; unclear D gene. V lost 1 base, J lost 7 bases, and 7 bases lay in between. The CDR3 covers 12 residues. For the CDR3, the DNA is TGTGCCAGCAGTTTAGGGCAGGTTGGCTACACCTTC. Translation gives CASSLGQVGYTF.

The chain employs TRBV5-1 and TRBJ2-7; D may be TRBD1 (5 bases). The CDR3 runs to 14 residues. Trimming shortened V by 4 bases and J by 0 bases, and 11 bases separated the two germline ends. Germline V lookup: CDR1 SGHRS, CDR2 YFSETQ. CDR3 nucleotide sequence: TGCGCCAGCAGCAGCACAGGCAGCTCCTACGAGCAGTACTTC. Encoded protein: CASSSTGSSYEQYF.

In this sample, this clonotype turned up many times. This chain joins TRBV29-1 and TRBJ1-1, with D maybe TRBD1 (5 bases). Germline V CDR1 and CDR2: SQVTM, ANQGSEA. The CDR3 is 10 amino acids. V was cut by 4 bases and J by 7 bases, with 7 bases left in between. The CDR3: CSVAGNEAFF. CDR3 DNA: TGCAGCGTTGCAGGGAATGAAGCTTTCTTT. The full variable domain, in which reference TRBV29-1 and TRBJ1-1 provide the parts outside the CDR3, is SAVISQKPSRDICQRGTSLTIQCQVDSQVTMMFWYRQQPGQSLTLIATANQGSEATYESGFVIDKFPISRPNLTFSTLTVSNMSPEDSSIYLCSVAGNEAFFGQGTRLTVV.

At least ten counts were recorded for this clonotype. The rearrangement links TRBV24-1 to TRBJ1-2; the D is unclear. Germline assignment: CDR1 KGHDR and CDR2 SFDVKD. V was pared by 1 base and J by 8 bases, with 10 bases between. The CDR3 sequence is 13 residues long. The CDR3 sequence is CATSDFRAGGYTF. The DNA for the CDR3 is TGTGCCACCAGTGATTTCCGGGCCGGAGGCTACACCTTC.

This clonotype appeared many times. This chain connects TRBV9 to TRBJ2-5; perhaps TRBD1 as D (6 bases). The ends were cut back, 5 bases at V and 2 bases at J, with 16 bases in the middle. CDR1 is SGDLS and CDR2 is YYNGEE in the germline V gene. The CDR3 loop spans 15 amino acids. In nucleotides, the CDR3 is TGTGCCAGCAGGGGTGGATCAGGGGATCAAGAGACCCAGTACTTC. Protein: CASRGGSGDQETQYF.

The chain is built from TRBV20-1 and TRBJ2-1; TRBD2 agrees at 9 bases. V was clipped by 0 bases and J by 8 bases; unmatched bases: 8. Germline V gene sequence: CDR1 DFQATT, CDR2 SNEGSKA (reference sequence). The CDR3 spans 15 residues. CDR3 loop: CSARERGGREYEQFF. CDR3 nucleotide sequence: TGCAGTGCTAGAGAGCGGGGGGGCCGTGAGTATGAGCAGTTCTTC.

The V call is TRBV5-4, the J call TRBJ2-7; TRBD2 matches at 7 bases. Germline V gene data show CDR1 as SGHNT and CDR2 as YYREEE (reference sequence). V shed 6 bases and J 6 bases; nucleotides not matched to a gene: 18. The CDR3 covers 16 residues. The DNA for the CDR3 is TGTGCCAGCAACCCCGGCGGGACTATAAGCTTCGGCGAGCAGTACTTC. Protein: CASNPGGTISFGEQYF.

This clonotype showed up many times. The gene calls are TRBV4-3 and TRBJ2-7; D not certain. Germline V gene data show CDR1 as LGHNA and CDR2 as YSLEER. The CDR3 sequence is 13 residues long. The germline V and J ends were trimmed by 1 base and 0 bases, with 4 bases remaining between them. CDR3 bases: TGCGCCAGCAGCCAAGGGGTCTCCTACGAGCAGTACTTC. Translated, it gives CASSQGVSYEQYF.

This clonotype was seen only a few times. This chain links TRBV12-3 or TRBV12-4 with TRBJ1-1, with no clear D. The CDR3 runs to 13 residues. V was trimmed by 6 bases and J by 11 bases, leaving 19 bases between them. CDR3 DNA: TGTGCCAGCAGCTCCCCGGAGAAGGGCAACGCTTTCTTT. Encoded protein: CASSSPEKGNAFF.

CDR3 sequence reads: CSVRGGGNTIYF. The CDR3 region has the DNA TGCAGCGTCAGGGGAGGAGGAAACACCATATATTTT. The V gene is TRBV29-1, the J gene TRBJ1-3, with TRBD1 as a possible D gene (6 bases). The ends were cut back, 6 bases at V and 4 bases at J, with 10 bases in the middle. The CDR3 is 12 amino acids. Germline V gene lookup returns CDR1 SQVTM and CDR2 ANQGSEA.

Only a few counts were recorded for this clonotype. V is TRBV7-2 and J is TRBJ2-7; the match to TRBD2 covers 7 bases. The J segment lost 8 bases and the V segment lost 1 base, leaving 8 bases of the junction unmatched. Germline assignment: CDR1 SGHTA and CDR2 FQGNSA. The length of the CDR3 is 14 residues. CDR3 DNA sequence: TGTGCCAGCAGCTTAGGGGCGGGAGATCATCAGCAGTACTTC. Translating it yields CASSLGAGDHQQYF.

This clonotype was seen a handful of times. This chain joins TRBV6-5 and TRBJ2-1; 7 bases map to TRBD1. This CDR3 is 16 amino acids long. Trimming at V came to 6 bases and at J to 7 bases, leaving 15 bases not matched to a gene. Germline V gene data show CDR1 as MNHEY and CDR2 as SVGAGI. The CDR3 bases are TGTGCCAGCAGGAGAACGCCGACAGGGACCCGGAATGAGCAGTTCTTC. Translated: CASRRTPTGTRNEQFF.

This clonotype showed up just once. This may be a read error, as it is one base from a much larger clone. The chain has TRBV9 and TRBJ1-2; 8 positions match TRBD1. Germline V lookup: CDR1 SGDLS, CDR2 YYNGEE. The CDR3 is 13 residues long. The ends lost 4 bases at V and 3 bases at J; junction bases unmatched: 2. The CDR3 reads CASSLGQDYGYTF. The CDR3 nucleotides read TGTGCCAGCAGCCTGGGACAGGACTATGGCTACACCTTC.

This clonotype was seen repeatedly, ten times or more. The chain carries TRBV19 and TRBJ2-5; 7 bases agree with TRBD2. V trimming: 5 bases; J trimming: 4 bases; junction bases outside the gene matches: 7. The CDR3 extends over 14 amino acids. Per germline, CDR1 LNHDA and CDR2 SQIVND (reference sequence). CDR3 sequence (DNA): TGTGCCAGTAGTTCAGAACTAGCGCGAGAGACCCAGTACTTC. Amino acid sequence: CASSSELARETQYF.

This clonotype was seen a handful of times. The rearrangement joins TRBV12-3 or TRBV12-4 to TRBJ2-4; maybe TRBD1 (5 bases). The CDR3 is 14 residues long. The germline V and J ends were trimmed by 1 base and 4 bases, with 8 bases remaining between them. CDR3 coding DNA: TGTGCCAGCAGTTTAGGACAGTTGAAAAACATTCAGTACTTC. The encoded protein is CASSLGQLKNIQYF.

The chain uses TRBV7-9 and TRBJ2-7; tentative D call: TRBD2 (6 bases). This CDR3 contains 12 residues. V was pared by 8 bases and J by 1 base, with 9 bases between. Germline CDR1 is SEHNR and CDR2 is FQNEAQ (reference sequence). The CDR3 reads CASWDSSYEQYF. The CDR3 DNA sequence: TGTGCCAGCTGGGACTCATCCTACGAGCAGTACTTC.

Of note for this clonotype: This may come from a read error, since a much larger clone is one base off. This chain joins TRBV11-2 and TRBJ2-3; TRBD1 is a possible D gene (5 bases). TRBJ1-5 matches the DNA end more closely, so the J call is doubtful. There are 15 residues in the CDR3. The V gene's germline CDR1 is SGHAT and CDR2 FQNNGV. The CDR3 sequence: CASSLVWGITDTQHF. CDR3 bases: TGTGCCAGCAGCTTAGTATGGGGGATCACAGATACGCAGCATTTT.

The CDR3 DNA sequence: TGTGCCAGCACCCCAACGGGGAACGAGCAGTACTTC. Translating it yields CASTPTGNEQYF. The V call is TRBV7-9, the J call TRBJ2-7, with a possible D match to TRBD2 (5 bases). The germline V gene encodes CDR1 SEHNR and CDR2 FQNEAQ (reference sequence). V was cut by 7 bases and J by 5 bases, with 12 bases left in between. The CDR3 loop spans 12 amino acids.

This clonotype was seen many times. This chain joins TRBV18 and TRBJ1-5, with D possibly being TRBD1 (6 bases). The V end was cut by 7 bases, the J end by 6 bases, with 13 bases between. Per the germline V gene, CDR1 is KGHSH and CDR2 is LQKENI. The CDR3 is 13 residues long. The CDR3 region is CASFQGLSQPQHF. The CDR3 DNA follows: TGTGCCAGCTTTCAGGGGTTAAGTCAGCCCCAGCATTTT. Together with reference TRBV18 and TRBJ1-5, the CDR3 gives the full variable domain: NAGVMQNPRHLVRRRGQEARLRCSPMKGHSHVYWYRQLPEEGLKFMVYLQKENIIDESGMPKERFSAEFPKEGPSILRIQQVVRGDSAAYFCASFQGLSQPQHFGDGTRLSIL.

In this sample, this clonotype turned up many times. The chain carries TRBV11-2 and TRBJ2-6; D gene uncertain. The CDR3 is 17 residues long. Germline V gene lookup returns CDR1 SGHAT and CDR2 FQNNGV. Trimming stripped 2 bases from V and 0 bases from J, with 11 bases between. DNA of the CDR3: TGTGCCAGCAGCTTATTCAGGAAAAGCTCTGGGGCCAACGTCCTGACTTTC. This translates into CASSLFRKSSGANVLTF.